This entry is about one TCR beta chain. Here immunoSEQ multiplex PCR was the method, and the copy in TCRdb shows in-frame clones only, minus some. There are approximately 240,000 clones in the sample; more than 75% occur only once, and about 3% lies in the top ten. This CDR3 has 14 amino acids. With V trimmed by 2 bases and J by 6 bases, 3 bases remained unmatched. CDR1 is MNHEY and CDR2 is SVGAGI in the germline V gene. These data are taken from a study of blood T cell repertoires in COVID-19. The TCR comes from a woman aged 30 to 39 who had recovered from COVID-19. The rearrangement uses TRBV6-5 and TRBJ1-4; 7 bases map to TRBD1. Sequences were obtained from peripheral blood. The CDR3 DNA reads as TGTGCCAGCAGTTACAGGGGGCTGGATGAAAAACTGTTTTTT. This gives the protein CASSYRGLDEKLFF.